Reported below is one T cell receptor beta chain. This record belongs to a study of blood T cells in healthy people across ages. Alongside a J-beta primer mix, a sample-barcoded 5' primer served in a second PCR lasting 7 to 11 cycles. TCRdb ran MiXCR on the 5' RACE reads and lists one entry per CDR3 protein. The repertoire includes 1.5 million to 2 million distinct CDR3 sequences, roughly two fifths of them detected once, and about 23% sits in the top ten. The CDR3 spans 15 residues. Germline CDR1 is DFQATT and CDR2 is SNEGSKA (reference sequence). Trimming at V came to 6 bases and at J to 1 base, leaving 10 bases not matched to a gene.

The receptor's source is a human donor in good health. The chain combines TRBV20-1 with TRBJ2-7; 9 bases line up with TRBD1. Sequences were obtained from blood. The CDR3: CSATNRGQGSYEQYF. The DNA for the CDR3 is TGCAGTGCCACAAACCGGGGACAGGGATCCTACGAGCAGTACTTC.